The rows below give T cell receptor beta chains drawn from one sample of a study of T-cell memory formation after mild COVID-19. Each CDR3 protein is one row after TCRdb ran MiXCR on the 5' RACE reads. The top ten clones hold around 20% of a sample with some 310,000 distinct CDR3 sequences, 20% to 25% of them seen once. Sequences were obtained from PBMCs or a T cell subset sorted from them (not recorded which). Source of these receptors: a man aged 18 to 35 who had mild COVID-19 (a few samples of this study predate the infection). Cell type and time point are not known. The CDR3 runs from the conserved cysteine through the conserved F or W. The D gene is left open where the match is weak. A clone size is listed for some rows: how often the clone was seen (once, few, many), or a class if it is expanded.

v_gene	d_gene	abundance	j_gene	CDR3nt	CDR3aa
TRBV7-2	TRBD2	few	TRBJ2-5	TGTGCCAGCAGCTTAGGAGGTTCTAGCGGGGGGGGTTGGGAGACCCAGTACTTC	CASSLGGSSGGGWETQYF
TRBV9	.	few	TRBJ2-3	TGTGCCAGCAGCGTAGGGACAACCGATACGCAGTATTTT	CASSVGTTDTQYF
TRBV5-1	TRBD2	few	TRBJ2-4	TGCGCCAGCAGCCCCGCGGGGGGGCCGGTAGCCAAAAACATTCAGTACTTC	CASSPAGGPVAKNIQYF
TRBV5-5	TRBD2	many	TRBJ2-1	TGTGCCAGCAGCGCGACAGGGACTAGCGGGCGAATCGCCTACAATGAGCAGTTCTTC	CASSATGTSGRIAYNEQFF
TRBV18	.	.	TRBJ2-7	TGTGCCAGCTCACCCGACAGGAGCTCCTACGAGCAGTACTTC	CASSPDRSSYEQYF
TRBV4-3	TRBD2	.	TRBJ2-3	TGCGCCAGCAGCCAAGGACTAGCGGGGGATCATAGCACAGATACGCAGTATTTT	CASSQGLAGDHSTDTQYF
TRBV10-1	.	few	TRBJ2-3	TGCGCCAGCAGTGAATACGGGATCACAGATACGCAGTATTTT	CASSEYGITDTQYF
TRBV20-1	.	.	TRBJ1-2	TGCAGTGCTAGGGACGGAGCTAACTATGGCTACACCTTC	CSARDGANYGYTF
TRBV7-3	.	.	TRBJ1-1	TGTGCCAGCAGCTCCTCGGGCCACCCCTTCGCAGAAGCTTTCTTT	CASSSSGHPFAEAFF
TRBV27	.	many	TRBJ2-2	TGTGCCAGCAGGACAGACACCGGGGAGCTGTTTTTT	CASRTDTGELFF
TRBV7-9	.	.	TRBJ2-4	TGTGCCAGCAGCCACCCCCCAGCCCTACCGATTCTAAGCGGCAAAAACATTCAGTACTTC	CASSHPPALPILSGKNIQYF
TRBV4-2	TRBD2	few	TRBJ2-5	TGTGCCAGCAGCCAGGGCGGGGGGGACCAAGAGACCCAGTACTTC	CASSQGGGDQETQYF
TRBV6-5	.	.	TRBJ1-6	TGTGCCAGCAGTTACGGGGGTTTGAAGGATTATAATTCACCCCTCCACTTT	CASSYGGLKDYNSPLHF
TRBV10-2	.	.	TRBJ2-6	TGCGCCAGCAGTGAGTCGGGGGGAGGATGGGCCAACGTCCTGACTTTC	CASSESGGGWANVLTF
TRBV7-9	.	once	TRBJ1-6	TGTGCCAGCAGCCCAACGGGGACTTGGGGTCCCCTCCACTTT	CASSPTGTWGPLHF
TRBV2	TRBD1	.	TRBJ1-1	TGTGCCGGCGACACAGGGGTGTGGGCTTTCTTT	CAGDTGVWAFF
TRBV5-1	.	few	TRBJ1-2	TGCGCCAGCAGCTTCAGCATAGTGGGCTATGGCTACACCTTC	CASSFSIVGYGYTF
TRBV7-2	.	.	TRBJ1-4	TGTGCCAGCAGCTCTTCCAGGGGCTATGAAAAACTGTTTTTT	CASSSSRGYEKLFF
TRBV25-1	TRBD1	few	TRBJ2-1	TGTGCCGCGAGAGGACAGGGCATACATGAGCAGTTCTTC	CAARGQGIHEQFF
TRBV6-2/TRBV6-3	.	few	TRBJ1-1	TGTGCCAGCAGCTACCAGAACACTGAAGCTTTCTTT	CASSYQNTEAFF
TRBV12-3/TRBV12-4	.	few	TRBJ1-6	TGTGCCAGCTCCCAGGGGAATTCACCCCTCCACTTT	CASSQGNSPLHF
TRBV15	.	.	TRBJ2-5	TGTGCCACCAGCAGAGGGGTGCAGGGCCTACAAGAGACCCAGTACTTC	CATSRGVQGLQETQYF
TRBV13	TRBD2	.	TRBJ2-6	TGTGCCAGCAGCCCCTCCCTAGCGGGGGGCTCTGGGGCCAACGTCCTGACTTTC	CASSPSLAGGSGANVLTF
TRBV4-3	.	.	TRBJ2-1	TGCGCCAGCAAAGCGGAGAGCTCCTACAATGAGCAGTTCTTC	CASKAESSYNEQFF
TRBV11-2	.	.	TRBJ2-1	TGTGCCAGCAGCTTCCTAGTCGTCAATGAGCAGTTCTTC	CASSFLVVNEQFF
TRBV9	TRBD2	.	TRBJ2-3	TGTGCCAGCAGCGTAGAGAGCGGGGGCCCTTACACAGATACGCAGTATTTT	CASSVESGGPYTDTQYF
TRBV10-3	.	.	TRBJ1-1	TGTGCCATCAGTGAGTCCGGGGTCCCCGGGGCTTTCTTT	CAISESGVPGAFF
TRBV9	.	few	TRBJ2-3	TGTGCCAGCAGCCTGGGGGCGGGGCGCGGCACAGATACGCAGTATTTT	CASSLGAGRGTDTQYF
TRBV14	.	.	TRBJ1-1	TGTGCCAGCAGCCCCCTCGCAGGGAACACTGAAGCTTTCTTT	CASSPLAGNTEAFF
TRBV6-2/TRBV6-3	.	.	TRBJ1-2	TGTGCCAGCACCCACGGGGGAATCTATGGCTACACCTTC	CASTHGGIYGYTF
TRBV7-2	.	many	TRBJ2-1	TGTGCCAGCAGCTTCGCGGGGGCGGGGAATGAGCAGTTCTTC	CASSFAGAGNEQFF
TRBV12-3/TRBV12-4	.	few	TRBJ1-5	TGTGCCAGCAGTTGGGGACTCCCCAATCAGCCCCAGCATTTT	CASSWGLPNQPQHF